A selection of T cell receptor beta chains follows, all from one sample in a study of response to subunit inactivated influenza vaccine. TCRdb analysed the RT-PCR reads with MiXCR anew, one entry per CDR3 protein. The data show about 620,000 distinct CDR3 sequences, around 11% seen once. The sample consisted of PBMCs from blood, taken on the day of vaccination. These receptors were taken from a man aged 45-60 years who received an inactivated influenza vaccine. Both conserved end residues are part of each CDR3.

cdr3_length v_call cdr3_aa
16 TRBV6-2/TRBV6-3 CASSLTLGQGKDEQFF
19 TRBV3-1 CASGGRRGRGLAAYNEQFF
17 TRBV7-6 CASSFGPGVRSYNEQFF
14 TRBV27 CASSPGTHGYEQYF
17 TRBV7-9 CASSFPRLRLASNEQFF
15 TRBV5-5 CASSFGGTGDNEQFF
15 TRBV2 CASRPLGAGGGEAFF
15 TRBV20-1 CSARGVRNPTTEAFF
12 TRBV6-2/TRBV6-3 CASRTIKNTQYF
12 TRBV7-9 CARAGTADTQYF
18 TRBV7-8 CASSLGTSGGAGYNEQFF
15 TRBV2 CATVSRTGITNEQFF
15 TRBV7-9 CASSSPEPGRGTQYF
15 TRBV5-1 CASSRTYQASTEAFF
17 TRBV4-1 CASSQYFRTGAYNEQFF
12 TRBV27 CASSGTDYGYTF
15 TRBV3-1 CASSQETSKGETQYF
13 TRBV20-1 CSATSTVYETQYF
13 TRBV20-1 CSDSGLGQETQYF
12 TRBV20-1 CSAYNSGNTIYF
16 TRBV29-1 CSVETPLVGVNTEAFF
13 TRBV19 CASSMAQGTEAFF
14 TRBV15 CATSKETGGYEQYF
16 TRBV6-1 CASSESGTSGGDIQYF
13 TRBV30 CAWGAGFYNEQFF
16 TRBV27 CASSLFWDRGNSPLHF
14 TRBV6-5 CASSYVSGDQPQHF
13 TRBV15 CATSRDQGETQYF
15 TRBV20-1 CSASGSGGNRGEQFF
20 TRBV4-1 CASSPDEVAGGSRRGETQYF
14 TRBV7-2 CASSLIYGDQPQHF
13 TRBV5-8 CASSGRGIYGYTF
16 TRBV4-3 CASSQDAWSEHSPLHF
14 TRBV21-1 CASSPRGCNQPQHF
14 TRBV20-1 CSARWQGGQETQYF
16 TRBV29-1 CSVEARSGAFDNEQFF
16 TRBV5-1 CASSYIQGAAKNIQYF
14 TRBV5-5 CARVPGLAPDTQYF
13 TRBV12-3/TRBV12-4 CASRQAGAGELFF
14 TRBV12-3/TRBV12-4 CASSLPMRGTEAFF
15 TRBV7-9 CASSFFRVDTDTQYF
11 TRBV30 CAWSTLYEQYF
15 TRBV4-2 CASSPAGTNQETQYF
12 TRBV20-1 CSAGKLDREQFF
17 TRBV24-1 CATSDLFGRGETGELFF
17 TRBV3-1 CASSQDAWTGPGSTLHF
13 TRBV12-3/TRBV12-4 CASTEDTQETQYF
13 TRBV6-2/TRBV6-3 CASRLISSYEQYF
15 TRBV5-1 CASSNRQGIPYEQYF
16 TRBV6-1 CASIHYRGGGNQPQHF
13 TRBV10-3 CAISEIGGNEQSF
13 TRBV29-1 CSVRGRSTDTQYF